This T cell receptor (beta chain) was recorded in a study of high-grade serous ovarian cancer treatment subgroups. Study overall: Mean per sample: around 13,000 reads, 7,400 or so unique TCR beta rearrangements.

Study outcomes and limitations: Repertoire similarity ranged about 0.11 to 0.8 between tumors of one patient. Bulk tumor TCR sequencing gave no spatial information.

Turning to this clone: Its antigen is not identified.

TCRdb's table, derived via immunoSEQ multiplex PCR, lists solely in-frame clones and lacks some. The data contain 7,500 to 9,500 clones, about three quarters of them singletons. The CDR3 sequence is 15 residues long. Trimming shortened V by 0 bases and J by 3 bases, and 12 bases separated the two germline ends. Germline V gene sequence: CDR1 SGHAT, CDR2 FQNNGV. Tumor tissue was taken before any definitive surgery or chemotherapy was given. The TCR was taken from a human donor with high-grade serous ovarian cancer. Sample: tumor tissue. The J gene is TRBJ2-7, the V gene TRBV11-2; D is perhaps TRBD2 (5 bases). CDR3 DNA sequence: TGTGCCAGCAGCTTAGAAGAGGGAGCTCTCTACGAGCAGTACTTC. It translates to CASSLEEGALYEQYF.